The clone carrying this T cell receptor beta chain appeared a few times. V lost 6 bases and J lost 4; bases outside the gene matches: 7. The CDR3 has 14 residues. Germline V gene sequence: CDR1 MNHEY, CDR2 SVGAGI. The record originates from a study of graft-versus-host responses after intestinal transplantation. The study, taken as a whole, reports: Researchers found GvH clones in recipient marrow, and some showed up first in ileum or blood.

The data were produced by immunoSEQ multiplex PCR, yet TCRdb's version contains in-frame clones alone and is incomplete. Here the sample spans 12,000 to 15,000 clones, approximately 30% being singletons. This TCR was sampled from a human patient who received an intestinal transplant. J is TRBJ2-7 and V is TRBV6-5, with 9 bases identical to TRBD2. This sample comprised alloreactive CD4+ T cells from a mixed lymphocyte reaction culture, obtained before intestinal transplant. Regarding subset: CFSE-low proliferating T cells sorted from roughly six-day pre-transplant mixed lymphocyte reaction (GvH or HvG direction). CDR3 residues: CASRRTSERYEQYF. The CDR3 region has the DNA TGTGCCAGCAGGAGGACTAGCGAAAGATACGAGCAGTACTTC.